The sequence of this T cell receptor (beta chain) was determined in a study of Graves' ophthalmopathy and Graves' hyperthyroidism. Points from the study as a whole: A roughly 81% specificity and 87.88% sensitivity were achieved by a 13-signature model that separated ophthalmopathy from stable hyperthyroidism. The study's model predicted ophthalmopathy progression at 65% to 71% sensitivity and 72.22% specificity.

Clinicians made diagnoses from clinical symptoms, serum thyroxine, TRAb, thyroid ultrasound and orbital computed tomography. This clonotype was observed at least ten times. The antigen is not known. V lost 7 bases and J lost 0, with 13 bases in between. Per the germline V gene, CDR1 is MNHEY and CDR2 is SMNVEV (reference sequence). This CDR3 contains 15 residues. From RNA, the CDR3 regions of TCR beta chains were amplified and sequenced. The authors performed first-round RT-PCR with HTBI primers and then a second-round multiplex PCR. Via MiXCR, TCRdb re-called the multiplex PCR reads, giving one row per CDR3 protein. This table holds more than 150,000 distinct CDR3 sequences, approximately 40% found once.

What was sequenced was peripheral blood. This TCR derives from a woman between 35 and 50 years old with Graves' ophthalmopathy. The V call is TRBV27, the J call TRBJ1-5; no clear D gene. The CDR3 coding sequence is TGTGCCAGCACAGGCAAGGGTAATAGCAATCAGCCCCAGCATTTT. This translates into CASTGKGNSNQPQHF.